Sequencing of this TCR beta chain was carried out in a study of cytomegalovirus exposure and HLA in healthy donors. CDR1 and CDR2 (germline): MNHEY, SVGAGI. Trimming shortened V by 3 bases and J by 2 bases, and 11 bases separated the two germline ends. The CDR3 has 14 amino acids. Remarks on this clone: Its antigen is still unknown.

Whole-study findings and limits: Analysis was carried out at a later point, and it linked a missense DCLRE1C variant to TCR beta V- and J-gene trimming.

The study ran its PCR with 60 Vbeta and 13 Jbeta primers. Generated by immunoSEQ multiplex PCR, the TCRdb table keeps only in-frame clones and is missing some. The table shows roughly 170,000 clones, with around 80% occurring only once. The J gene is TRBJ2-7, the V gene TRBV6-5; D possibly corresponds to TRBD2 (5 bases). Sequenced material: PBMCs. The receptor was derived from a girl aged 2 to 10 in good health and CMV-seropositive. CDR3 protein: CASSYRRAAYEQYF. As DNA, the CDR3 is TGTGCCAGCAGTTATAGGCGAGCGGCCTACGAGCAGTACTTC.